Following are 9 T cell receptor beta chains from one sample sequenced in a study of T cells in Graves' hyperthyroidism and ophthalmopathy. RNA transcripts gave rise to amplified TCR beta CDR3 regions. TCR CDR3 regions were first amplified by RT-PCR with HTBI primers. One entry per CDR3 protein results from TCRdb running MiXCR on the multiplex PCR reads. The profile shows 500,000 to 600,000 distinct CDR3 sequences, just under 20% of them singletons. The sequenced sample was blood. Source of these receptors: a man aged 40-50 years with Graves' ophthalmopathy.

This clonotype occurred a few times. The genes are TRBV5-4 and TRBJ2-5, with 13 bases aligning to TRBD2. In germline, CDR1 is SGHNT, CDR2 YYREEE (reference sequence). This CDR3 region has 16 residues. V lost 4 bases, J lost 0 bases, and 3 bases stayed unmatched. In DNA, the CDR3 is TGTGCCAGCAGCGGGGGACTAGCGGGGTACCAAGAGACCCAGTACTTC. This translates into CASSGGLAGYQETQYF. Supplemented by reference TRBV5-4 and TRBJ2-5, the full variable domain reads ETGVTQSPTHLIKTRGQQVTLRCSSQSGHNTVSWYQQALGQGPQFIFQYYREEENGRGNFPPRFSGLQFPNYSSELNVNALELDDSALYLCASSGGLAGYQETQYFGPGTRLLVL.

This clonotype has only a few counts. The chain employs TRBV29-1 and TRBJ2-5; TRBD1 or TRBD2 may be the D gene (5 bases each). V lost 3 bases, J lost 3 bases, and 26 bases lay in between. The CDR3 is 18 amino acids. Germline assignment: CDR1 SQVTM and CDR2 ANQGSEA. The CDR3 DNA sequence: TGCAGCGTTGATACCCCACCCTACAGTAGAGGGGCTGAAGAGACCCAGTACTTC. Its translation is CSVDTPPYSRGAEETQYF.

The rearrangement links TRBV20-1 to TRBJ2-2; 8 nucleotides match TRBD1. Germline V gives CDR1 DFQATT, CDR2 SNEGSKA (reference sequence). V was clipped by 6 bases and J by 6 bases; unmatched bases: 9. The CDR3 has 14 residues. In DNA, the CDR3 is TGCAGTGCCTGGGACAGGAGCCACGCCGGGGAGCTGTTTTTT. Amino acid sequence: CSAWDRSHAGELFF.

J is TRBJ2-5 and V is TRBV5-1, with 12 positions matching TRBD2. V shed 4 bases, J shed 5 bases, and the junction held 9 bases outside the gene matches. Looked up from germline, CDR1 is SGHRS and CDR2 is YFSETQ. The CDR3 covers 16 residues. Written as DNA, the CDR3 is TGCGCCAGCAGCATCTCTAGCGGGGGGGCCTATGAGACCCAGTACTTC. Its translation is CASSISSGGAYETQYF. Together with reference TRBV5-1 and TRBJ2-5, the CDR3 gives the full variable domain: KAGVTQTPRYLIKTRGQQVTLSCSPISGHRSVSWYQQTPGQGLQFLFEYFSETQRNKGNFPGRFSGRQFSNSRSEMNVSTLELGDSALYLCASSISSGGAYETQYFGPGTRLLVL.

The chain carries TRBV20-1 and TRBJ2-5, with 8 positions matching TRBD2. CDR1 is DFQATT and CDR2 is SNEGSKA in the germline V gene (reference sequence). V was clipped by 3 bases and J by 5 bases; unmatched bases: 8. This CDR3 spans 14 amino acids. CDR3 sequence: CSASPGTRLETQYF. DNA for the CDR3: TGCAGTGCTAGCCCCGGGACTAGGCTGGAGACCCAGTACTTC.

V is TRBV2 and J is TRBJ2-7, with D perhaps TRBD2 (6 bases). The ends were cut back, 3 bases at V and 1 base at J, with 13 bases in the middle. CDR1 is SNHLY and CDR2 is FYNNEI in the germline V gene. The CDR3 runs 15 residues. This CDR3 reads CASSESGTPSYEQYF. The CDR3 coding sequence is TGTGCCAGCAGTGAGTCCGGGACTCCATCCTACGAGCAGTACTTC.

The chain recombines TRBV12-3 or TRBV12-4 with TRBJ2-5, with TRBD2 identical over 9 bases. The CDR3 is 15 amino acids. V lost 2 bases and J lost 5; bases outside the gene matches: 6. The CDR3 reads CASSLIAGEPETQYF. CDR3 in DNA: TGTGCCAGCAGTTTAATAGCGGGGGAGCCCGAGACCCAGTACTTC.

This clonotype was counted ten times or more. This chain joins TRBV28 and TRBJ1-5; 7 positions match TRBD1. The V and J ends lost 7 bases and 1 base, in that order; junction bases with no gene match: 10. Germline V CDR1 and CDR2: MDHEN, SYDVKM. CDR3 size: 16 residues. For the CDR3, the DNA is TGTGCCAGCATTCCCGAGGGGGCGAGGAGCAATCAGCCCCAGCATTTT. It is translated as CASIPEGARSNQPQHF.

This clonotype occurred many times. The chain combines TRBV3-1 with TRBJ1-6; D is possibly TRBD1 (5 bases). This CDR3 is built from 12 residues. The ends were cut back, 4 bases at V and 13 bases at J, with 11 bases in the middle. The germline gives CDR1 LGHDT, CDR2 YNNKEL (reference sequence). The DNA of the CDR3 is TGTGCCAGCAGCCTCGACAGAAGGCCCCTCCACTTT. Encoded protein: CASSLDRRPLHF.